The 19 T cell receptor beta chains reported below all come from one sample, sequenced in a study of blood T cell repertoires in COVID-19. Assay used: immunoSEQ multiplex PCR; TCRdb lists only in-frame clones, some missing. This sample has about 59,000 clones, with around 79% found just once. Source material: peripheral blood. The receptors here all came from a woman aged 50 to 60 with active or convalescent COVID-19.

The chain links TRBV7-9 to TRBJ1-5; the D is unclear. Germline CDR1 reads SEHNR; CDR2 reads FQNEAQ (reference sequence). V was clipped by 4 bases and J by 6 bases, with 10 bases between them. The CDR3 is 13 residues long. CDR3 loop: CASSWFEGQPQHF. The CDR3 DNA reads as TGTGCCAGCAGCTGGTTTGAGGGTCAGCCCCAGCATTTT.

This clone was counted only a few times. CDR3 sequence (DNA): TGTGCCAGCAGTGGTTTGGCGGGAGGGGCAGAGACCCAGTACTTC. This codes for CASSGLAGGAETQYF. The rearrangement links TRBV7-6 to TRBJ2-5; TRBD2 matches 9 bases. With 6 bases clipped from V and 4 bases from J, the junction kept 9 bases outside the gene matches. Per germline, CDR1 SGHVS and CDR2 FNYEAQ. The CDR3 has 15 amino acids.

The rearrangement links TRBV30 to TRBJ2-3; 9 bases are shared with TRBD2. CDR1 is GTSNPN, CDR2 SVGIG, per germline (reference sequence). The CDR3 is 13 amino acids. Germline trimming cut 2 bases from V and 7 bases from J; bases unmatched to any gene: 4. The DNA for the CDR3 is TGTGCCTGGAGTAGTCTAGCGGGAAATACGCAGTATTTT. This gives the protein CAWSSLAGNTQYF. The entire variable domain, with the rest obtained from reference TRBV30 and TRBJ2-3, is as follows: SQTIHQWPATLVQPVGSPLSLECTVEGTSNPNLYWYRQAAGRGLQLLFYSVGIGQISSEVPQNLSASRPQDRQFILSSKKLLLSDSGFYLCAWSSLAGNTQYFGPGTRLTVL.

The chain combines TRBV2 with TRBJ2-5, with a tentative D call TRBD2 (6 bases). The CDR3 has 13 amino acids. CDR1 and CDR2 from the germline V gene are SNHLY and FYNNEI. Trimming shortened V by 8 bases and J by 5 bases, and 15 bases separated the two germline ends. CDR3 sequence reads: CASGGKTGETQYF. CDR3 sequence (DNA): TGTGCCAGCGGGGGGAAGACCGGCGAGACCCAGTACTTC.

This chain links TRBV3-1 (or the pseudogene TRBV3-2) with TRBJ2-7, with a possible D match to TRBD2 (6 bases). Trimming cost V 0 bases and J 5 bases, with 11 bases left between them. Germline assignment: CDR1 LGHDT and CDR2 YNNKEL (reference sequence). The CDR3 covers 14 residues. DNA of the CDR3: TGTGCCAGCAGCCAAGATTGGAGGGAGGACGAGCAGTACTTC. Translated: CASSQDWREDEQYF.

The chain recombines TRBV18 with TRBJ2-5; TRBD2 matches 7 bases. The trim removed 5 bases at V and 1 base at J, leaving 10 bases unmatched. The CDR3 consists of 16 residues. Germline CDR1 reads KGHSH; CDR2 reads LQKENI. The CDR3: CASSASVAGAQETQYF. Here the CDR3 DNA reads TGTGCCAGCTCAGCGAGCGTGGCGGGAGCCCAAGAGACCCAGTACTTC.

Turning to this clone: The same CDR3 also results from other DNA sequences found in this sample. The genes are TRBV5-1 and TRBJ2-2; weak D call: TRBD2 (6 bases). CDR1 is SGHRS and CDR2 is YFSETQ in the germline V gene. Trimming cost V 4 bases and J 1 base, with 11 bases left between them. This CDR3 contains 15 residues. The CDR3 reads CASSQEGRNTGELFF. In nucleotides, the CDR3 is TGCGCCAGCAGCCAGGAGGGTCGGAACACCGGGGAGCTGTTTTTT. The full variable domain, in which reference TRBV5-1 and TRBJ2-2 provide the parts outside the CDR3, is KAGVTQTPRYLIKTRGQQVTLSCSPISGHRSVSWYQQTPGQGLQFLFEYFSETQRNKGNFPGRFSGRQFSNSRSEMNVSTLELGDSALYLCASSQEGRNTGELFFGEGSRLTVL.

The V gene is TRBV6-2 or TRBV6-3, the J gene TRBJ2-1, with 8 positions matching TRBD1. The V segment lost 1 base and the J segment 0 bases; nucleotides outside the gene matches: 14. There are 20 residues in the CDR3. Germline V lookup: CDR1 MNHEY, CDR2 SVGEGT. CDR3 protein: CASSYLLGQGRMSSYNEQFF. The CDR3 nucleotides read TGTGCCAGCAGTTACTTACTAGGACAGGGACGTATGAGCTCCTACAATGAGCAGTTCTTC.

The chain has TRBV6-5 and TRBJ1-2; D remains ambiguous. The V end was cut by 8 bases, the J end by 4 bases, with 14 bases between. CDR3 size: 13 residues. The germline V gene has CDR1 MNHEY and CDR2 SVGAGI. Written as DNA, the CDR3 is TGTGCCAGCCTCCTCCAGGAAACCTATGGCTACACCTTC. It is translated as CASLLQETYGYTF.

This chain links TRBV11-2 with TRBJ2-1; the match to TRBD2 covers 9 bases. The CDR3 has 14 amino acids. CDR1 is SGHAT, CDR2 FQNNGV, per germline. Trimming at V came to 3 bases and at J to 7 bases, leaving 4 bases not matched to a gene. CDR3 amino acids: CASSFRAGGNEQFF. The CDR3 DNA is TGTGCCAGCAGCTTCCGTGCGGGGGGGAATGAGCAGTTCTTC.

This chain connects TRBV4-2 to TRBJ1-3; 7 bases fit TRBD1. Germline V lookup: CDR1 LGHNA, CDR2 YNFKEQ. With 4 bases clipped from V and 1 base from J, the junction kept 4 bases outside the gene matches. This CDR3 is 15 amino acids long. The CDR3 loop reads CASSRWTGSGNTIYF. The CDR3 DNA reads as TGTGCCAGCAGCCGATGGACAGGTTCTGGAAACACCATATATTTT.

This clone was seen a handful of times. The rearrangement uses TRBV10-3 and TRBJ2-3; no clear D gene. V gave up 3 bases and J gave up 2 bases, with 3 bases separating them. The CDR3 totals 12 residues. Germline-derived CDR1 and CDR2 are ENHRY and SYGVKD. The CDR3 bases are TGTGCCATCAGTGACCACACAGATACGCAGTATTTT. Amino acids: CAISDHTDTQYF.

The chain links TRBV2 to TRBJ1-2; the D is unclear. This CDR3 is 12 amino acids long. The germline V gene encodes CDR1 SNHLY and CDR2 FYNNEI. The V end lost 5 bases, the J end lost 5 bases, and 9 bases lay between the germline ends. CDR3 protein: CASSYSAYGYTF. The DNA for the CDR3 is TGTGCCAGCAGTTACTCTGCATATGGCTACACCTTC.

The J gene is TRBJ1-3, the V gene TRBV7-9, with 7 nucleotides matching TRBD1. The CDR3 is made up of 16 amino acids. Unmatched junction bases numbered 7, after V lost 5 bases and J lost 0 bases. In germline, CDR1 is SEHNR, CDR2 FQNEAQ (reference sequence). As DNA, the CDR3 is TGTGCCAGCAGCCCGACAGGGCTCCACTCTGGAAACACCATATATTTT. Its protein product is CASSPTGLHSGNTIYF.

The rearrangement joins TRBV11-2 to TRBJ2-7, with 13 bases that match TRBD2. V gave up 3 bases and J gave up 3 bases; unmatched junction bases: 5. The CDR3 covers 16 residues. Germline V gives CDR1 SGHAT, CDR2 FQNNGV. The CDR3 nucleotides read TGTGCCAGCAGCTTCTCGACTAGCGGGAGGTTCTACGAGCAGTACTTC. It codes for CASSFSTSGRFYEQYF.

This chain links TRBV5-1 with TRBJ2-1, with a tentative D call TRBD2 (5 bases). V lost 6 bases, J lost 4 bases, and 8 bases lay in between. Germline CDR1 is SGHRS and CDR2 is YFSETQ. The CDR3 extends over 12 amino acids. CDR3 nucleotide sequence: TGCGCCAGCAACACGGGGTACAATGAGCAGTTCTTC. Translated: CASNTGYNEQFF.

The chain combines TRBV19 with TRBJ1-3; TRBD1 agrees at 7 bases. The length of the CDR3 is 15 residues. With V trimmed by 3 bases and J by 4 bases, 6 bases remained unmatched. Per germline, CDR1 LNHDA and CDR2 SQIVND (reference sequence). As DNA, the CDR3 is TGTGCCAGTAGTATCCCACAGGGGACGGGAAACACCATATATTTT. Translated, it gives CASSIPQGTGNTIYF. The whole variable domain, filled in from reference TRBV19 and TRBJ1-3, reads DGGITQSPKYLFRKEGQNVTLSCEQNLNHDAMYWYRQDPGQGLRLIYYSQIVNDFQKGDIAEGYSVSREKKESFPLTVTSAQKNPTAFYLCASSIPQGTGNTIYFGEGSWLTVV.

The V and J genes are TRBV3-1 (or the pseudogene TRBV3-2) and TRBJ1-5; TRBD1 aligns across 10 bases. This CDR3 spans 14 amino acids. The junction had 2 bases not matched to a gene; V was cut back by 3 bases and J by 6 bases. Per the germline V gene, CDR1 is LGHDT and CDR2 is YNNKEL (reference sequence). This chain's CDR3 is CASSQGTGAQPQHF. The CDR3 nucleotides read TGTGCCAGCAGCCAGGGGACAGGGGCTCAGCCCCAGCATTTT.

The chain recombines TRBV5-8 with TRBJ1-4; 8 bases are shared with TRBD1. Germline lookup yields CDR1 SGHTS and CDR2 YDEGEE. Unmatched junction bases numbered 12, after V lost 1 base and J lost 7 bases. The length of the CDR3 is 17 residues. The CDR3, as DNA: TGTGCCAGCAGCTTGTCCTCGACAGGGGCGGAGGGTGAAAAACTGTTTTTT. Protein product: CASSLSSTGAEGEKLFF.